The 6 T cell receptor beta chains below were found in one sample sequenced in a study of T cell repertoires in cytomegalovirus infection. These receptors have no known antigen. TCRdb fed the reads into MiXCR, producing one record per CDR3 protein. The sample yields 830,000 or so distinct CDR3 sequences, roughly 33% seen once. The material sequenced was cultured CD8+ T cells from PBMCs, taken from culture after CMV antigen stimulation. The receptors were gathered from a human donor in good health (CMV status not recorded). Some clones in this sample may be carry-over from other donors' samples.

This clonotype was recorded a few times. V gene TRBV19 combines with J gene TRBJ1-5; D is perhaps TRBD1 (6 bases). Germline CDR1 reads LNHDA; CDR2 reads SQIVND (reference sequence). The ends were cut back, 4 bases at V and 2 bases at J, with 15 bases in the middle. The CDR3 spans 16 residues. The CDR3, as DNA: TGTGCCAGTAGTACGACACAGGGAAGGGGCAATCAGCCCCAGCATTTT. Protein sequence: CASSTTQGRGNQPQHF.

This chain connects TRBV7-9 to TRBJ2-7, with D maybe TRBD2 (5 bases). V lost 1 base and J lost 5, with 9 bases in between. The CDR3 has 13 residues. The germline gives CDR1 SEHNR, CDR2 FQNEAQ (reference sequence). The CDR3 region is CASSLGSGNEQYV. CDR3 sequence (DNA): TGTGCCAGCAGCTTAGGGTCGGGGAACGAGCAGTACGTC.

Concerning this clonotype itself: Germline and junction disagree at one end, which may indicate a read error. The chain has TRBV28 and TRBJ2-3; TRBD2 aligns across 8 bases. The CDR3 has 20 residues. Germline V gives CDR1 MDHEN, CDR2 SYDVKM. In DNA, the CDR3 is TGTGCCAACAGTTTCCCTTCAAGCGGGAGCGTCCCGATTATCACAGATACGCAGTATTTT. Its translation is CANSFPSSGSVPIITDTQYF. The full variable domain, its missing parts supplied by reference TRBV28 and TRBJ2-3, is DVKVTQSSRYLVKRTGEKVFLECVQDMDHENMFWYRQDPGLGLRLIYFSYDVKMKEKGDIPEGYSVSREKKERFSLILESASTNQTSMYLCANSFPSSGSVPIITDTQYFGPGTRLTVL.

The CDR3 here is CASSYAVNIQYF. The CDR3 bases are TGTGCCAGCAGTTACGCAGTGAACATTCAGTACTTC. The chain uses TRBV6-2 or TRBV6-3 and TRBJ2-4; D unresolved. Per germline, CDR1 MNHEY and CDR2 SVGEGT. V lost 2 bases and J lost 7, with 6 bases in between. The CDR3 covers 12 residues.

J is TRBJ2-7 and V is TRBV2; maybe TRBD1 (5 bases). The V end was cut by 8 bases, the J end by 0 bases, with 11 bases between. CDR1 SNHLY and CDR2 FYNNEI come from the germline V gene. This CDR3 spans 13 amino acids. The CDR3 here is CASAGQGSYEQYV. As DNA, the CDR3 is TGTGCCAGCGCCGGGCAGGGCTCCTACGAGCAGTACGTC.

This clonotype was detected ten times or more. The J gene is TRBJ2-2, the V gene TRBV4-3; perhaps TRBD2 as D (6 bases). Germline V gene sequence: CDR1 LGHNA, CDR2 YSLEER. Trimming shortened V by 8 bases and J by 6 bases, and 19 bases separated the two germline ends. This CDR3 spans 15 amino acids. This CDR3 reads CASEPRRGRAGELFF. CDR3 in DNA: TGCGCCAGCGAGCCACGGAGGGGTCGGGCCGGGGAGCTGTTTTTT.